What follows describes a single TCR beta chain. Only one count was recorded for this clone. This receptor's antigen is unknown. Per-nucleotide qualities are absent, and no much larger clonotype sits a single base away. At one collaborating source in Seattle, patients were enrolled during active infection and were followed longitudinally through the course of disease. Each collaborating institution followed its own protocols to collect whole blood in K2EDTA tubes. For TCRbeta analysis, collaborators shipped samples as frozen whole blood, isolated PBMCs, or DNA extracted from either of those sample types. The sample belongs to a study of blood T cell repertoires in COVID-19 (dated by TCRdb to 2019 to 2021). For the wider study: The collaborator samples originated in the United States, Italy and Spain and spanned the acute and convalescent phases of COVID-19. The prospective study material was composed of cDNA or gDNA derived from T cells, B-cell-depleted T cells, or PBMCs. The dataset comprised deeply sampled blood TCRbeta repertoires from subjects exposed to, actively infected with, or recovered from COVID-19. The repertoires were released in a freely available public database meant as a resource for research on the immune response to SARS-CoV-2. Samples came from the ongoing ImmuneRACE study (first 160 participants) plus 1,254 subjects from 6 global collaborators. A de-identified subject ID, COVID-19 status, age in years and sex were almost always included in the sample metadata. HLA class I and class II types, where available, came from metadata supplied by the sample provider rather than from assay-based typing. Points the paper makes about the study in general: How much clinical and demographic metadata was included differed by source and by participant, and the metadata was provided uncurated.

TCRbeta CDR3 regions were amplified from genomic DNA using the immunoSEQ Assay, a bias-controlled multiplex PCR. From the authors' description of their analysis: The number of nucleated cells in each sample was estimated from the amplification of reference gene primers within the assay. To quantify the absolute abundance of each unique TCRbeta CDR3 rearrangement, sequence reads were collapsed and filtered. For each sample, productive Simpson clonality was calculated by taking the square root of Simpson's diversity index across productive rearrangements. TCRdb mirrors the immuneACCESS table, restricted to in-frame sequences. Some clones are absent from its copies; in checked studies, under half trace to an unresolved V gene, and the reason for the others is unknown. The D gene and trimming were derived from the DNA, and the V and J assignments and clone size from that table. The sample data list 300,000 to 450,000 clones, and 89% of these were observed just once. The ten top clones hold less than 5% of the sample.

A distance of 13 bases separates the germline ends of V and J, which lose 0 bases and 2 bases respectively. Reading from cysteine to phenylalanine, the CDR3 counts 16 amino acids. The DNA shown is the 48-base CDR3, in frame from base 1. CDR1 MNHEY and CDR2 SMNVEV are derived from the germline V gene (reference sequence). The source is a woman aged 60-75 years with COVID-19, enrolled during active disease. Sequencing was carried out using peripheral blood. The chain uses TRBV27 and TRBJ1-2; TRBD1 is perhaps the D gene, given 6 matching bases. The CDR3 in this case is CASSLSGKRGNYGYTF. The nucleotides are TGTGCCAGCAGTTTATCGGGAAAGAGGGGGAACTATGGCTACACCTTC.